The sequence of this T cell receptor (beta chain) was determined in a study of HIV-infected patients and healthy controls. This clonotype has only a few counts. The antigen is undetermined. The junction and the germline gene differ at one end; a read error may be behind it. Study-wide results and limits: Healthy controls carried many MAIT alpha-chain CDR3s, while HIV+ repertoires had few.

Reverse transcription used around 480 ng RNA and constant-region primers for alpha and beta. Separate chain-specific third strand synthesis with multiplexing indices produced the alpha and beta libraries. Each cDNA molecule was barcoded, and a single primer pair amplified each chain. Two random hexamers, added before amplification and joined, formed each molecule's 12-nucleotide barcode. TCRdb reprocessed the 5' RACE reads with MiXCR, giving one entry per CDR3 protein. The data show roughly 10,000 distinct CDR3 sequences, around 7.5% seen once. All unsorted peripheral T cells were captured because whole blood was used without fractionation. This TCR derives from an adult in good health. Sequences were obtained from blood.

This chain's CDR3 is CASGYPDRIF. For the CDR3, the DNA is TGTGCCAGCGGATACCCCGACAGGATCTTC. The chain couples TRBV28 to TRBJ2-7; D is perhaps TRBD1 (6 bases). This CDR3 is 10 amino acids long. Germline-derived CDR1 and CDR2 are MDHEN and SYDVKM. The full variable domain, its missing parts supplied by reference TRBV28 and TRBJ2-7, is DVKVTQSSRYLVKRTGEKVFLECVQDMDHENMFWYRQDPGLGLRLIYFSYDVKMKEKGDIPEGYSVSREKKERFSLILESASTNQTSMYLCASGYPDRIFGPGTRLTVT.